This record concerns one T cell receptor beta chain sequence. How the authors handled the data: Amplifying reference gene primers gave estimates of nucleated cell counts. Clones were sequenced by immunoSEQ multiplex PCR, and TCRdb holds only the in-frame ones, with some missing. The D gene and trimming were derived from the DNA, and the V and J assignments and clone size from that table. Found here are a few hundred thousand clones, around 87% of them singletons; the top ten hold 1.3%. These data come from a study of blood T cell repertoires in COVID-19. V lost 0 bases and J lost 2, with 16 bases in between. Germline V gene data show CDR1 as SGHRS and CDR2 as YFSETQ. This CDR3 region has 17 residues.

The receptor was derived from a man aged 30-40 years who had recovered from COVID-19. Sample: PBMCs or T cells enriched from blood (not recorded which). The V gene is TRBV5-1, the J gene TRBJ2-3; D uncertain. The CDR3 loop reads CASSLGSGAASTDTQYF. CDR3 DNA sequence: TGCGCCAGCAGCTTGGGATCTGGTGCGGCCTCCACAGATACGCAGTATTTT. Using reference TRBV5-1 and TRBJ2-3 for the parts outside the CDR3, the full variable domain is KAGVTQTPRYLIKTRGQQVTLSCSPISGHRSVSWYQQTPGQGLQFLFEYFSETQRNKGNFPGRFSGRQFSNSRSEMNVSTLELGDSALYLCASSLGSGAASTDTQYFGPGTRLTVL.